This T cell receptor beta chain was captured in a study of long-term antiretroviral therapy in people with HIV. Whole-study results and caveats: Blood sampling spanned 2004 to 2017, possibly under older ART regimens. Clones that had undergone expansion before ART prevailed in the repertoire throughout all time points.

With survey level as its setting, the immunoSEQ assay was v3.0. Clones were sequenced by immunoSEQ multiplex PCR, and TCRdb holds only the in-frame ones, with some missing. This sample carries about 19,000 clones, over 65% of them seen once, and the ten largest clones take around 15%. About this clone itself: The antigen remains undetermined.

The clonotype comes from a woman between 50 and 59 years old with HIV. The specimen was unsorted PBMCs, collected 0.5 years before starting antiretroviral therapy.

DNA for the CDR3: TGTGCCAGCCGGATTGATGGGACAGGGGTCTACGAGCAGTACTTC. It codes for CASRIDGTGVYEQYF. V gene TRBV6-5 combines with J gene TRBJ2-7; the match to TRBD1 covers 10 bases. The CDR3 totals 15 residues. V dropped 8 bases and J dropped 3; count of bases not matched to a gene: 10. The germline CDR1 and CDR2 sequences are MNHEY and SVGAGI.